This TCR beta chain was captured in a study of blood T cell repertoires in COVID-19 (dated by TCRdb to 2020 to 2022). With regard to the full study: The collaborator samples originated in the United States, Italy and Spain and spanned the acute and convalescent phases of COVID-19. Where HLA class I and class II types were available, the types were taken from metadata supplied by the sample provider, not from assay-based typing. The samples were drawn from two sources: the first 160 participants of the ongoing ImmuneRACE study, and 950 to 1,500 subjects contributed by 6 global collaborators. The sample metadata nearly always contained a de-identified subject ID, COVID-19 status, age in years and sex. Deeply sampled blood TCRbeta repertoires from subjects exposed to, actively infected with, or recovered from COVID-19 were included in the dataset. The prospective study material was composed of cDNA or gDNA derived from T cells, B-cell-depleted T cells, or PBMCs. A freely available public database, intended as a resource for researchers studying the immune response to SARS-CoV-2, is where the repertoires were released. Overall study results and their limits: How much clinical and demographic metadata was included differed by source and by participant, and the metadata was provided uncurated.

TCRbeta CDR3 regions were amplified from genomic DNA using the immunoSEQ Assay, a bias-controlled multiplex PCR. The study's own analysis went as follows. The number of nucleated cells in each sample was estimated from the amplification of reference gene primers within the assay. To quantify the absolute abundance of each unique TCRbeta CDR3 rearrangement, sequence reads were collapsed and filtered. For each sample, productive Simpson clonality was calculated by taking the square root of Simpson's diversity index across productive rearrangements. Here the immuneACCESS table is served through TCRdb, limited to in-frame sequences with V and J called. Missing clones are a known gap in these copies; in checked studies unresolved V genes cover under half, and the rest lacks a known reason. That table furnishes V, J and clone size, whereas the DNA furnished D and trimming. Across this sample there are hundreds of thousands of clones, with approximately 89% seen only once. The top ten clones comprise about 7.8% of the sample.

About this clone itself: The antigen it recognizes is unknown. The germline gene is not matched at one end of the junction; a read error may be the cause.

A second Seattle source provided samples from volunteer blood donors who had recovered from COVID-19. Whole blood was collected in K2EDTA tubes by collaborating institutions according to the institutions' own protocols. Collaborator samples were shipped for TCRbeta analysis as frozen whole blood, isolated PBMCs, or DNA extracted from either sample type. The specimen sequenced was peripheral blood. This sequence originates from a woman in her fifties or sixties who had recovered from COVID-19.

The DNA reads TGTGCCAGCTCACCCCTAAACCGGACAGGGCCCCGTAGTGTGGATTTT. The encoded protein is CASSPLNRTGPRSVDF. The V gene is TRBV18 and the J gene is TRBJ1-3; TRBD1 matches 8 bases in the middle. Taken from the germline V gene, the CDR1 and CDR2 loops are KGHSH and LQKENI. From the cysteine up to the phenylalanine, the CDR3 has a length of 16 residues. Just CDR3 DNA is preserved here, 48 bases in frame from base 1.